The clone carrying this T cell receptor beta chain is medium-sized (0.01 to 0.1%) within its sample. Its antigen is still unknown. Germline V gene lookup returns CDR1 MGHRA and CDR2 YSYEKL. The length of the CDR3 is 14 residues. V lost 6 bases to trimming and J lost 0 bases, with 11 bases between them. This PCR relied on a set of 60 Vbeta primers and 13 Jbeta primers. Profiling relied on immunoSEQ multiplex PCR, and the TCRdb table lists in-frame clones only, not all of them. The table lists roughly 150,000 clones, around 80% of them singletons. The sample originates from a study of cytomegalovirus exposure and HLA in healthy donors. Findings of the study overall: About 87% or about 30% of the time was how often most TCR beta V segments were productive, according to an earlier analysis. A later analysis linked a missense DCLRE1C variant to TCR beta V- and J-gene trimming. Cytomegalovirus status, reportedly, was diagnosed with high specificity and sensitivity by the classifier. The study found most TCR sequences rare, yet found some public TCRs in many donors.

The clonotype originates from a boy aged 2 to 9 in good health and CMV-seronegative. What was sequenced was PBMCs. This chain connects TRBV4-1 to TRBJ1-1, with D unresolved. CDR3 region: CASRGVLLNTEAFF. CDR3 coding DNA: TGCGCCAGCAGAGGAGTCCTTTTGAACACTGAAGCTTTCTTT.